The 30 T cell receptor beta chains below were found in one sample sequenced in a study of cytotoxic CD8 clonotypes in ibrutinib-treated CLL. TCRdb keeps only in-frame clones here, not all; method: immunoSEQ multiplex PCR. Of about 330,000 clones in the sample, under 70% were seen once. The material sequenced was PBMCs, taken after 36 months of ibrutinib treatment. The receptor set was obtained from a human donor with chronic lymphocytic leukemia.

The V call is TRBV5-6, the J call TRBJ2-7; D remains unclear. The germline V gene encodes CDR1 SGHDT and CDR2 YYEEEE. V was pared by 2 bases and J by 6 bases, with 9 bases between. There are 12 residues in the CDR3. The CDR3 nucleotides read TGTGCCAGCAGCTTTGGCCAAAGCGAGCAGTACTTC. The encoded protein is CASSFGQSEQYF.

V and J are TRBV27 and TRBJ2-7; D gene unclear. V lost 3 bases, J lost 0 bases, and 6 bases lay in between. The CDR3 contains 13 residues. Germline CDR1 MNHEY, CDR2 SMNVEV (reference sequence). CDR3 amino acids: CASSFDYSYEQYF. For the CDR3, the DNA is TGTGCCAGCAGTTTCGATTACTCCTACGAGCAGTACTTC.

The V call is TRBV19, the J call TRBJ2-7; 10 nucleotides line up with TRBD1. The CDR3 extends over 16 amino acids. Germline V lookup: CDR1 LNHDA, CDR2 SQIVND (reference sequence). V gave up 7 bases and J gave up 3 bases; unmatched junction bases: 12. The CDR3, as DNA: TGTGCCAGTACCTCTAGTCGGACAGGGGGACACTACGAGCAGTACTTC. As protein: CASTSSRTGGHYEQYF.

This rearrangement joins TRBV4-1 to TRBJ2-7, with TRBD2 identical over 7 bases. In germline, CDR1 is MGHRA, CDR2 YSYEKL. This CDR3 comprises 17 residues. With 0 bases clipped from V and 3 bases from J, the junction kept 11 bases outside the gene matches. CDR3 amino acids: CASSQDELRTRVYEQYF. The DNA of the CDR3 is TGCGCCAGCAGCCAAGATGAACTAAGGACTAGGGTCTACGAGCAGTACTTC.

This rearrangement joins TRBV5-1 to TRBJ2-7; D remains ambiguous. The germline V gene encodes CDR1 SGHRS and CDR2 YFSETQ. The CDR3 has 13 amino acids. V gave up 3 bases and J gave up 4 bases, with 11 bases separating them. CDR3 region: CASSYPGLYEQYF. CDR3 sequence (DNA): TGCGCCAGCAGCTACCCGGGTTTATACGAGCAGTACTTC.

The chain joins TRBV7-2 to TRBJ2-1, with D possibly called TRBD1 or TRBD2 (6 bases each). The V gene's germline CDR1 is SGHTA and CDR2 FQGNSA. The germline V and J ends were trimmed by 0 bases and 2 bases, with 14 bases remaining between them. This CDR3 is 17 amino acids long. The CDR3 sequence is CASSLAGTGATYNEQFF. In DNA form, the CDR3 reads TGTGCCAGCAGCTTAGCGGGGACGGGGGCTACCTACAATGAGCAGTTCTTC.

The V gene is TRBV7-9, the J gene TRBJ2-6; maybe TRBD1 (5 bases). Per germline, CDR1 SEHNR and CDR2 FQNEAQ (reference sequence). The CDR3 runs to 18 residues. V lost 5 bases and J lost 0, with 17 bases in between. CDR3 in amino acids: CASSPRQLTDSGANVLTF. The DNA of the CDR3 is TGTGCCAGCAGCCCCCGGCAGCTGACAGACTCTGGGGCCAACGTCCTGACTTTC.

V and J are TRBV10-3 and TRBJ2-5, with D perhaps TRBD2 (6 bases). Trimming pared 10 bases from V and 4 bases from J, leaving 16 bases between. CDR1 and CDR2 from the germline V gene are ENHRY and SYGVKD. The CDR3 runs to 13 residues. The CDR3 bases are TGTGCCACCGCCCTCCGGGGGTCAGAGACCCAGTACTTC. As protein: CATALRGSETQYF.

The rearrangement uses TRBV20-1 and TRBJ2-7; the D is unclear. Germline CDR1 is DFQATT and CDR2 is SNEGSKA (reference sequence). This CDR3 is built from 11 residues. V lost 2 bases and J lost 6, with 8 bases in between. This CDR3 is CSARSPPEQYF. CDR3 DNA sequence: TGCAGTGCTAGATCCCCCCCCGAGCAGTACTTC.

This clone has more than one count but fewer than ten. This sequence joins TRBV9 and TRBJ1-2; D not certain. V was trimmed by 8 bases and J by 2 bases, leaving 4 bases between them. Looked up from germline, CDR1 is SGDLS and CDR2 is YYNGEE. This CDR3 comprises 10 residues. CDR3 nucleotide sequence: TGTGCCAGTGAGAACTATGGCTACACCTTC. Translated, it gives CASENYGYTF.

DNA for the CDR3: TGCGCCAGCAGCGCAGGGGGCGCAGGGGGAGAGACCCAGTACTTC. Protein product: CASSAGGAGGETQYF. The chain joins TRBV5-1 to TRBJ2-5; TRBD1 agrees at 8 bases. The CDR3 has 15 residues. In germline, CDR1 is SGHRS, CDR2 YFSETQ. V dropped 4 bases and J dropped 4; count of bases not matched to a gene: 9.

The table lists this clone with a count of one. The chain combines TRBV7-3 with TRBJ2-3, with TRBD2 matching 9 bases. V was clipped by 5 bases and J by 0 bases; unmatched bases: 6. The CDR3 has 16 residues. Germline-derived CDR1 and CDR2 are SGHTA and FQGTGA. CDR3 DNA sequence: TGTGCCAGCAGCCACCTAGCGGGGAAAAGCACAGATACGCAGTATTTT. It encodes CASSHLAGKSTDTQYF.

V and J are TRBV7-9 and TRBJ2-1; 7 nucleotides match TRBD1. Germline lookup yields CDR1 SEHNR and CDR2 FQNEAQ (reference sequence). This CDR3 region has 16 residues. V shed 5 bases, J shed 4 bases, and the junction held 11 bases outside the gene matches. The CDR3 DNA sequence: TGTGCCAGCAGCCCCAGGGGACAGACTTTATACAATGAGCAGTTCTTC. This codes for CASSPRGQTLYNEQFF.

The chain carries TRBV7-2 and TRBJ2-1; D is undetermined. CDR1 and CDR2 (germline): SGHTA, FQGNSA. V was cut by 0 bases and J by 6 bases, with 12 bases left in between. The CDR3 is 15 residues long. The CDR3, as DNA: TGTGCCAGCAGCTTAGCGGCAACAGCCCCCAATGAGCAGTTCTTC. This gives the protein CASSLAATAPNEQFF.

The chain recombines TRBV5-1 with TRBJ2-3, with D unresolved. CDR3 length: 15 residues. The germline V gene encodes CDR1 SGHRS and CDR2 YFSETQ. V lost 4 bases to trimming and J lost 1 base, with 13 bases between them. The CDR3: CASSIFPGGTDTQYF. For the CDR3, the DNA is TGCGCCAGCAGCATATTTCCTGGTGGCACAGATACGCAGTATTTT.

The rearrangement joins TRBV29-1 to TRBJ2-1; 13 bases are a match to TRBD2. V lost 8 bases to trimming and J lost 9 bases; unmatched junction nucleotides: 13. Germline V gene sequence: CDR1 SQVTM, CDR2 ANQGSEA. The CDR3 has 15 amino acids. The DNA of the CDR3 is TGCAGCTTCCCAAGAGGACTAGCGGGAGTAGGTGAGCAGTTCTTC. Translating gives CSFPRGLAGVGEQFF.

The chain has TRBV25-1 and TRBJ2-7, with D possibly TRBD2 on 7 matching bases. Germline CDR1 and CDR2: MGHDK and SYGVNS. Trimming took 8 bases from V and 10 from J, leaving 9 bases between them. The CDR3 sequence is 9 residues long. The CDR3, as DNA: TGTGCCAGCGGGGGGGCACAGTACTTC. Protein: CASGGAQYF.

This chain uses TRBV2 with TRBJ1-2, with 7 bases that match TRBD1. J was trimmed by 4 bases and V by 4 bases; bases with no gene match: 9. Germline V gene lookup returns CDR1 SNHLY and CDR2 FYNNEI. There are 15 residues in the CDR3. As DNA, the CDR3 is TGTGCCAGCAGTGTAAGGGGTTCAGGGGGCTATGGCTACACCTTC. Translating gives CASSVRGSGGYGYTF.

V is TRBV5-1 and J is TRBJ2-1, with 7 bases aligning to TRBD2. J gave up 2 bases and V 5 bases, and 10 bases lay outside the gene matches. The CDR3 length is 16 residues. Germline lookup yields CDR1 SGHRS and CDR2 YFSETQ. The CDR3 loop is CASSPGEGKPYNEQFF. CDR3 bases: TGCGCCAGCAGTCCGGGGGAGGGGAAGCCCTACAATGAGCAGTTCTTC.

The chain employs TRBV11-2 and TRBJ1-1, with D possibly being TRBD1 (6 bases). Germline loops: CDR1 SGHAT, CDR2 FQNNGV. The CDR3 runs 13 residues. Trimming pared 3 bases from V and 7 bases from J, leaving 12 bases between. The CDR3 sequence: CASSFQGQVEAFF. CDR3 coding DNA: TGTGCCAGCAGCTTTCAGGGGCAGGTTGAAGCTTTCTTT.

The chain joins TRBV9 to TRBJ2-3; 7 bases line up with TRBD2. CDR1 and CDR2 from the germline V gene are SGDLS and YYNGEE. The V segment lost 7 bases and the J segment 4 bases; nucleotides outside the gene matches: 12. CDR3 length: 15 amino acids. In DNA form, the CDR3 reads TGTGCCAGCCGTCCGGGCGGGAGTTTGTCAGATACGCAGTATTTT. It codes for CASRPGGSLSDTQYF.

This chain uses TRBV5-1 with TRBJ2-7, with 7 bases identical to TRBD1. V shed 6 bases, J shed 3 bases, and the junction held 9 bases outside the gene matches. This CDR3 has 14 residues. The germline V gene has CDR1 SGHRS and CDR2 YFSETQ. The CDR3 coding sequence is TGCGCCAGCACGCGGACAGGTGGACACTACGAGCAGTACTTC. Translation gives CASTRTGGHYEQYF.

V gene TRBV25-1 combines with J gene TRBJ1-2; D unresolved. CDR3 size: 15 residues. Germline V CDR1 and CDR2: MGHDK, SYGVNS. Trimming shortened V by 2 bases and J by 1 base, and 11 bases separated the two germline ends. CDR3 loop: CASSEGRGFNYGYTF. The CDR3 region has the DNA TGTGCCAGCAGTGAAGGAAGAGGGTTTAACTATGGCTACACCTTC.

The chain employs TRBV7-9 and TRBJ2-6; possibly TRBD1 for D (5 bases). The CDR3 has 16 residues. V shed 1 base and J shed 4 bases, with 11 bases lying between them. Germline V gives CDR1 SEHNR, CDR2 FQNEAQ (reference sequence). The CDR3 spells CASSLEWGAGANVLTF. CDR3 bases: TGTGCCAGCAGCTTAGAGTGGGGCGCCGGGGCCAACGTCCTGACTTTC.

The chain couples TRBV9 to TRBJ2-7; maybe TRBD1 (6 bases). Trimming took off 3 bases at V and 3 bases at J, with 19 bases between the two ends. Germline V gene data show CDR1 as SGDLS and CDR2 as YYNGEE. This CDR3 is 16 amino acids long. The CDR3: CASSADGGPKLYEQYF. CDR3 DNA: TGTGCCAGCAGCGCCGATGGGGGCCCTAAACTCTACGAGCAGTACTTC.

The V and J genes are TRBV10-3 and TRBJ2-2; weak D call: TRBD2 (5 bases). The ends were cut back, 6 bases at V and 0 bases at J, with 11 bases in the middle. The germline V gene encodes CDR1 ENHRY and CDR2 SYGVKD. The CDR3 spans 15 residues. The CDR3 sequence is CAIRVGDPNTGELFF. In DNA form, the CDR3 reads TGTGCCATCAGAGTCGGGGATCCGAACACCGGGGAGCTGTTTTTT.

The chain has TRBV19 and TRBJ2-7; a possible D gene is TRBD1 (6 bases). Trimming took 5 bases from V and 3 from J, leaving 20 bases between them. Germline V lookup: CDR1 LNHDA, CDR2 SQIVND (reference sequence). The CDR3 length is 16 residues. The CDR3 DNA sequence: TGTGCCAGTAGTCCTTCTTTTGGGACATCCCTCTACGAGCAGTACTTC. Amino acid sequence: CASSPSFGTSLYEQYF.

In this sample, this clone turned up once. This chain links TRBV4-3 with TRBJ2-7; 12 bases map to TRBD1. The CDR3 has 15 residues. Germline V gene data show CDR1 as LGHNA and CDR2 as YSLEER. V shed 4 bases and J 4 bases; nucleotides not matched to a gene: 5. CDR3 loop: CASSPGTGGLYEQYF. Written as DNA, the CDR3 is TGCGCCAGCAGCCCGGGGACAGGGGGCTTGTACGAGCAGTACTTC.

This clone was seen only a few times. The CDR3: CASSPGGSNYGYTF. CDR3 bases: TGCGCCAGCAGCCCGGGCGGGTCTAACTATGGCTACACCTTC. This chain links TRBV4-1 with TRBJ1-2, with D unclear. Per the germline V gene, CDR1 is MGHRA and CDR2 is YSYEKL. The V end was cut by 4 bases, the J end by 0 bases, with 9 bases between. This CDR3 is built from 14 residues.

The V gene is TRBV14, the J gene TRBJ2-2; the match to TRBD1 covers 9 bases. Per germline, CDR1 SGHDN and CDR2 FVKESK. CDR3 length: 16 amino acids. V gave up 10 bases and J gave up 7 bases; unmatched junction bases: 16. DNA of the CDR3: TGTGCCACCTTGAACCGGGACAGGGTGCTTAACGGGGAGCTGTTTTTT. Protein sequence: CATLNRDRVLNGELFF.